The 8 T cell receptor beta chains listed next were all sequenced from one sample in a study of blood T cell repertoires in COVID-19. Clones were read by immunoSEQ multiplex PCR, and TCRdb kept only the in-frame ones, dropping some. This table has some 200,000 clones, about nine tenths appearing once. The sequenced sample was PBMCs or T cells enriched from blood (not recorded which). The receptors shown here come from a woman between 50 and 59 years old in a cohort exposed to, infected with or recovered from COVID-19 (not recorded which).

The chain employs TRBV29-1 and TRBJ1-1; the D is unclear. Germline V gene lookup returns CDR1 SQVTM and CDR2 ANQGSEA. The CDR3 is made up of 14 amino acids. The germline V and J ends were trimmed by 4 bases and 0 bases, with 12 bases remaining between them. The CDR3 sequence is CSVGSPQMNTEAFF. For the CDR3, the DNA is TGCAGCGTTGGATCCCCACAGATGAACACTGAAGCTTTCTTT.

This chain links TRBV15 with TRBJ1-2; TRBD1 matches at 9 bases. Germline loops: CDR1 LNHNV, CDR2 YYDKDF (reference sequence). J was trimmed by 7 bases and V by 5 bases; bases with no gene match: 11. The CDR3 loop spans 15 amino acids. The CDR3: CATSGWGQGEGGYTF. The CDR3 region has the DNA TGTGCCACCAGCGGTTGGGGACAGGGAGAGGGTGGCTACACCTTC. Drawing the rest from reference TRBV15 and TRBJ1-2, the complete variable domain is DAMVIQNPRYQVTQFGKPVTLSCSQTLNHNVMYWYQQKSSQAPKLLFHYYDKDFNNEADTPDNFQSRRPNTSFCFLDIRSPGLGDTAMYLCATSGWGQGEGGYTFGSGTRLTVV.

The V and J genes are TRBV10-1 and TRBJ1-5; D is unclear. The CDR3 spans 13 residues. Trimming cost V 2 bases and J 11 bases, with 13 bases left between them. Germline V gene lookup returns CDR1 WNHNN and CDR2 SYGVQD (reference sequence). CDR3 sequence (DNA): TGCGCCAGCAGTGAGCGGCATTCAGGCTCCCAGCATTTT. The encoded protein is CASSERHSGSQHF.

The chain is built from TRBV29-1 and TRBJ1-2; 7 bases match TRBD1. CDR3 length: 13 amino acids. From germline, CDR1 is SQVTM and CDR2 ANQGSEA. Losses at the gene ends were 2 bases for V and 6 bases for J; bases not matched to a gene: 6. Written as DNA, the CDR3 is TGCAGCGTTGAACAGGGGGTTTCCGATGGCTACACCTTC. Encoded protein: CSVEQGVSDGYTF.

The chain couples TRBV28 to TRBJ1-2, with 9 positions matching TRBD1. V gave up 6 bases and J gave up 0 bases; unmatched junction bases: 11. This CDR3 contains 17 residues. Germline CDR1 and CDR2: MDHEN and SYDVKM. Here the CDR3 DNA reads TGTGCCAGCAGGGGTCCGGGACAGGGCTCAACTAACTATGGCTACACCTTC. Translating it yields CASRGPGQGSTNYGYTF.

The CDR3 spells CASSPSRSNEKLFF. The CDR3 coding sequence is TGTGCCAGCAGCCCAAGCAGGTCTAATGAAAAACTGTTTTTT. The V gene is TRBV3-1 (or the pseudogene TRBV3-2), the J gene TRBJ1-4; D unclear. CDR3 length: 14 residues. V was clipped by 4 bases and J by 3 bases, with 9 bases between them. Germline values: CDR1 LGHDT, CDR2 YNNKEL (reference sequence).

The J gene is TRBJ1-2, the V gene TRBV5-4, with D perhaps matching TRBD1 (6 bases). The V end was cut by 6 bases, the J end by 4 bases, with 19 bases between. Germline CDR1 and CDR2: SGHNT and YYREEE (reference sequence). CDR3 length: 15 residues. DNA of the CDR3: TGTGCCAGCAAATTTGGGGGGGGCTCTAGCTATGGCTACACCTTC. Translating it yields CASKFGGGSSYGYTF.

This chain uses TRBV6-5 with TRBJ1-2, with 7 bases matching TRBD1. The CDR3 length is 15 residues. V was pared by 0 bases and J by 4 bases, with 5 bases of the junction left unmatched. From germline, CDR1 is MNHEY and CDR2 SVGAGI. The CDR3 DNA reads as TGTGCCAGCAGTTACTCGAGACAGGGACTCTATGGCTACACCTTC. Translated, it gives CASSYSRQGLYGYTF.